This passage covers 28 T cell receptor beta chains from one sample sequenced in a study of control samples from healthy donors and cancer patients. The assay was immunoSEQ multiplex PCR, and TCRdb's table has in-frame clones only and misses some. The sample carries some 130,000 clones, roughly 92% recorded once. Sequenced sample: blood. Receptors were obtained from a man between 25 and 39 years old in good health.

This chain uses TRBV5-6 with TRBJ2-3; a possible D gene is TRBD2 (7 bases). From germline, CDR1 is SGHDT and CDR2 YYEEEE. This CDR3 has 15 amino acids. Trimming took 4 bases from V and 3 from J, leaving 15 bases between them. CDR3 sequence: CASSRQRGGTDTQYF. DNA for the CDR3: TGTGCCAGCAGCCGACAGAGGGGGGGGACAGATACGCAGTATTTT.

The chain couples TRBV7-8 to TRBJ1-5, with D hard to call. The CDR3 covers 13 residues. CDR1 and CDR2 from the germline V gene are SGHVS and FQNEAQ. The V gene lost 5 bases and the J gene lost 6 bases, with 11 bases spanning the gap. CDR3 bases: TGTGCCAGCAGCGCCCAATCTGGTCAGCCCCAGCATTTT. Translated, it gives CASSAQSGQPQHF.

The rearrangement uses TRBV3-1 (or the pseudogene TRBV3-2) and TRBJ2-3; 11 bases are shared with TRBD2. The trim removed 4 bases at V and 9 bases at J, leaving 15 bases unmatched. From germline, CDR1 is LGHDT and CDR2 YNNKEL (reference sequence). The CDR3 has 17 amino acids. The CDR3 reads CASSPQTSGVPTRTQYF. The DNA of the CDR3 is TGTGCCAGCAGCCCTCAGACTAGCGGGGTTCCCACCAGAACGCAGTATTTT.

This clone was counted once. CDR3 nucleotide sequence: TGTGCCAGCAGTTTATTGTACGGCCGGGCAGATACGCAGTATTTT. The encoded protein is CASSLLYGRADTQYF. The chain links TRBV28 to TRBJ2-3; no definite D call. Looked up from germline, CDR1 is MDHEN and CDR2 is SYDVKM. Between the trimmed V and J ends, which lost 1 base and 4 bases, there was a span of 12 bases. CDR3 size: 15 residues.

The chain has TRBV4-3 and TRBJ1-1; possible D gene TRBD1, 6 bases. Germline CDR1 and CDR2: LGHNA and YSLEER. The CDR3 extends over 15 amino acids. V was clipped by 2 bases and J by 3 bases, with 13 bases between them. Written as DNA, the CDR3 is TGCGCCAGCAGCCAACTTAAAACAGGGTACACTGAAGCTTTCTTT. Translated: CASSQLKTGYTEAFF.

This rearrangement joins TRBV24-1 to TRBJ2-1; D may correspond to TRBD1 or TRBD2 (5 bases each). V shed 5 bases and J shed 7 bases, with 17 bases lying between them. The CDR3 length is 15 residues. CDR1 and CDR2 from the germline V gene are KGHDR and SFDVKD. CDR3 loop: CATSAPDKTGNEQFF. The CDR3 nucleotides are TGTGCCACCAGTGCACCGGACAAAACGGGGAATGAGCAGTTCTTC.

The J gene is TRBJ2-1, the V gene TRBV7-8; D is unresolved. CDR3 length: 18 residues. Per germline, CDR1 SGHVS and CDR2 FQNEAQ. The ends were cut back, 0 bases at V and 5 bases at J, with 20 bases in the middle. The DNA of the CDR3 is TGTGCCAGCAGCTTAGCGCCAGTAGTTAATAATGGGAACAATGAGCAGTTCTTC. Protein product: CASSLAPVVNNGNNEQFF.

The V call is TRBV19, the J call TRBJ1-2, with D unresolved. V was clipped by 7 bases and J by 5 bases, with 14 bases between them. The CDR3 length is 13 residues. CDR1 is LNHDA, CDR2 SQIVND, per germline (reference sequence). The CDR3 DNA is TGTGCCAGTAACTTCTGGTATGGATATGGCTACACCTTC. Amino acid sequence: CASNFWYGYGYTF.

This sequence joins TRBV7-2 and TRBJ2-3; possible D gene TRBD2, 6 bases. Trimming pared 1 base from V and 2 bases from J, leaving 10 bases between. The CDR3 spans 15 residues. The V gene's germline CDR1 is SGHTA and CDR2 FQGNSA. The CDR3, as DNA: TGTGCCAGCAGCTTAGTCGGGGGATTCACAGATACGCAGTATTTT. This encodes CASSLVGGFTDTQYF.

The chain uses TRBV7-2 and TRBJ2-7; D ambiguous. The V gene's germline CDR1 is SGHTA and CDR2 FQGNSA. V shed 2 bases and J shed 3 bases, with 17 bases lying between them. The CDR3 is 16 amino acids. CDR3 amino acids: CASSLSPGPEVYEQYF. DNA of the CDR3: TGTGCCAGCAGCTTATCCCCTGGTCCCGAGGTCTACGAGCAGTACTTC.

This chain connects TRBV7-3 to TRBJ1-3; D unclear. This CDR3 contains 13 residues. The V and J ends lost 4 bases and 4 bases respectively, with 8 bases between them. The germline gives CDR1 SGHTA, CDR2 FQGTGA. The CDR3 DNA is TGTGCCAGCAGCTCCTCAGGCGGAAACACCATATATTTT. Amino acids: CASSSSGGNTIYF.

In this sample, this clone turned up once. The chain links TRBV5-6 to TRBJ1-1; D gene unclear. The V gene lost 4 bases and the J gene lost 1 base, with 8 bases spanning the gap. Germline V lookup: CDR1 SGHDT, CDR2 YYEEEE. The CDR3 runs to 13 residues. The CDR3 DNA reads TGTGCCAGCAGCCGAACGGGGAACACTGAAGCTTTCTTT. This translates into CASSRTGNTEAFF.

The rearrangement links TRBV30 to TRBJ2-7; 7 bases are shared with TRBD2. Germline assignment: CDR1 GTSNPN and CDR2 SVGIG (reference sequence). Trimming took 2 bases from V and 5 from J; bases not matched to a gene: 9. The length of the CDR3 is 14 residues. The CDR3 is CAWSLKAGIDEQYF. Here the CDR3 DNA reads TGTGCCTGGAGTCTTAAAGCGGGAATAGACGAGCAGTACTTC.

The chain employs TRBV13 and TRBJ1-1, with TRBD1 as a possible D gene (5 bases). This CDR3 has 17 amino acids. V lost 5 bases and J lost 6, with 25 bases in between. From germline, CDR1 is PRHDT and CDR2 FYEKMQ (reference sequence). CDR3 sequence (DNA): TGTGCCAGCAGCCTAGCTGGCAGACAGTTGGTTTTCGCTGAAGCTTTCTTT. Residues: CASSLAGRQLVFAEAFF.

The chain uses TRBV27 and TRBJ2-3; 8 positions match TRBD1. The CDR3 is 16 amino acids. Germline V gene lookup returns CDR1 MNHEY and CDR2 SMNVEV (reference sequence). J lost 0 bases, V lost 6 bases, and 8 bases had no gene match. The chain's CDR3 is CASSHEGTGSTDTQYF. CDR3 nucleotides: TGTGCCAGCAGCCACGAGGGGACAGGAAGCACAGATACGCAGTATTTT.

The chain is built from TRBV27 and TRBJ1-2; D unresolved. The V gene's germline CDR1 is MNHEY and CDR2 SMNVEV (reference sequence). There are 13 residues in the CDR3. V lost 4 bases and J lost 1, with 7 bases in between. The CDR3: CASSYGDNYGYTF. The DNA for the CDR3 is TGTGCCAGCAGTTACGGGGATAACTATGGCTACACCTTC.

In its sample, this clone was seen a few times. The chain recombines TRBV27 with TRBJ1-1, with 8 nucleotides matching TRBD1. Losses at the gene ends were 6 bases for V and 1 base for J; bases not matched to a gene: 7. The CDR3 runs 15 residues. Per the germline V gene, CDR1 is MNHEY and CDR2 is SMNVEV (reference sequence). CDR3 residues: CASSLKGQANTEAFF. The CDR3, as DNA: TGTGCCAGCAGCCTCAAGGGACAGGCGAACACTGAAGCTTTCTTT.

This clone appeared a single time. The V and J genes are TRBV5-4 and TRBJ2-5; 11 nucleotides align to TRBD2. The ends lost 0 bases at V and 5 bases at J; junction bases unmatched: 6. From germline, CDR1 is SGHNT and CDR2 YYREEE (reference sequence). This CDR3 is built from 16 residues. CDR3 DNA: TGTGCCAGCAGCTTGGTGCTAGCGGGAGGAAGGGAGACCCAGTACTTC. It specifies CASSLVLAGGRETQYF. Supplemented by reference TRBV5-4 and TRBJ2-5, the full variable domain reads ETGVTQSPTHLIKTRGQQVTLRCSSQSGHNTVSWYQQALGQGPQFIFQYYREEENGRGNFPPRFSGLQFPNYSSELNVNALELDDSALYLCASSLVLAGGRETQYFGPGTRLLVL.

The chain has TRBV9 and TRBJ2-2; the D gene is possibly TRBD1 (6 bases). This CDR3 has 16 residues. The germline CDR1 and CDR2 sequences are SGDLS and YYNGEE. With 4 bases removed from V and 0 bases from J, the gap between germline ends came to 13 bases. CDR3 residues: CASSSNRVANTGELFF. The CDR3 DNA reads TGTGCCAGCAGCTCTAACAGGGTTGCGAACACCGGGGAGCTGTTTTTT.

CDR3 sequence: CSARRSTNEKLFF. The CDR3 DNA sequence: TGCAGCGCAAGAAGGAGCACTAATGAAAAACTGTTTTTT. J is TRBJ1-4 and V is TRBV29-1; D is ambiguous. V was trimmed by 7 bases and J by 2 bases, leaving 11 bases between them. Germline V gives CDR1 SQVTM, CDR2 ANQGSEA. The CDR3 loop spans 13 amino acids.

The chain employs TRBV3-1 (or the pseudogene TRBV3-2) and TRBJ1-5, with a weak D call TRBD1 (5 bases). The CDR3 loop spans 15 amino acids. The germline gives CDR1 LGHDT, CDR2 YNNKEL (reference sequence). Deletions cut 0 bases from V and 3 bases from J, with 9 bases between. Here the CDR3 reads CASSQDWGNNQPQHF. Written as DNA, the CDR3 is TGTGCCAGCAGCCAAGATTGGGGCAACAATCAGCCCCAGCATTTT.

CDR3 loop: CASSRTGSTNEKLFF. The CDR3 region has the DNA TGTGCCAGCAGCAGAACAGGTTCCACGAATGAAAAACTGTTTTTT. This sequence joins TRBV5-4 and TRBJ1-4; D might be TRBD1 (5 bases). Looked up from germline, CDR1 is SGHNT and CDR2 is YYREEE (reference sequence). This CDR3 has 15 residues. V gave up 4 bases and J gave up 5 bases, with 15 bases separating them.

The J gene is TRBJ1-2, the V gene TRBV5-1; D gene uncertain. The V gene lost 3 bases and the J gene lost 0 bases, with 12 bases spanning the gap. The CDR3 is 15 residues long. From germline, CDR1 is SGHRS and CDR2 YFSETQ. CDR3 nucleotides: TGCGCCAGCAGCTACGGAGCCAACTCTAACTATGGCTACACCTTC. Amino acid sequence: CASSYGANSNYGYTF.

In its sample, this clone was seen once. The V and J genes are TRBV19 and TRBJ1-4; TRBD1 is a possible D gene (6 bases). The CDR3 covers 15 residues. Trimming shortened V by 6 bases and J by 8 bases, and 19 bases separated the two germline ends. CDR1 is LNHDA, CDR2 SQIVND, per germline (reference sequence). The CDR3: CASRGAAPAVEKLFF. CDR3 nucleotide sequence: TGTGCCAGTAGGGGGGCAGCCCCTGCGGTAGAAAAACTGTTTTTT.

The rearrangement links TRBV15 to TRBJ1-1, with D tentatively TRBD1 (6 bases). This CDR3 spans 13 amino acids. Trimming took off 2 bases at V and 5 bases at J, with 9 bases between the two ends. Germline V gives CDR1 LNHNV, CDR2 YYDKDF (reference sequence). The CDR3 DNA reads TGTGCCACCAGCAGAAAGCAGGGGACTGAAGCTTTCTTT. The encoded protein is CATSRKQGTEAFF.

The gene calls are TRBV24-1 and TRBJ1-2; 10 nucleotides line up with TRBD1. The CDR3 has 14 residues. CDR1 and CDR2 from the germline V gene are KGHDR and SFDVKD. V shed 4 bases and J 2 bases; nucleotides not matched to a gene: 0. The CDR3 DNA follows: TGTGCCACCAGTGAGGGACAGGGGAACTATGGCTACACCTTC. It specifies CATSEGQGNYGYTF.

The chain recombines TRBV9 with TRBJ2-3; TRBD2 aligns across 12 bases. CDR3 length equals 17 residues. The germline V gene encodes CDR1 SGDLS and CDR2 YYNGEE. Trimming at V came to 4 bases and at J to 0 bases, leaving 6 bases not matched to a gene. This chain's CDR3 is CASSWTSGASSTDTQYF. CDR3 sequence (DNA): TGTGCCAGCAGCTGGACTAGCGGGGCCAGTAGCACAGATACGCAGTATTTT.

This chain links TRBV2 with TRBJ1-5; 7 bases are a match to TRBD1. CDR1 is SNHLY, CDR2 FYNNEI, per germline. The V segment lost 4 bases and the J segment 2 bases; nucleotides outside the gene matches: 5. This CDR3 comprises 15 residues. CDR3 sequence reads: CASSGRGNRNQPQHF. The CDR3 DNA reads TGTGCCAGCAGTGGCAGGGGGAATCGCAATCAGCCCCAGCATTTT.